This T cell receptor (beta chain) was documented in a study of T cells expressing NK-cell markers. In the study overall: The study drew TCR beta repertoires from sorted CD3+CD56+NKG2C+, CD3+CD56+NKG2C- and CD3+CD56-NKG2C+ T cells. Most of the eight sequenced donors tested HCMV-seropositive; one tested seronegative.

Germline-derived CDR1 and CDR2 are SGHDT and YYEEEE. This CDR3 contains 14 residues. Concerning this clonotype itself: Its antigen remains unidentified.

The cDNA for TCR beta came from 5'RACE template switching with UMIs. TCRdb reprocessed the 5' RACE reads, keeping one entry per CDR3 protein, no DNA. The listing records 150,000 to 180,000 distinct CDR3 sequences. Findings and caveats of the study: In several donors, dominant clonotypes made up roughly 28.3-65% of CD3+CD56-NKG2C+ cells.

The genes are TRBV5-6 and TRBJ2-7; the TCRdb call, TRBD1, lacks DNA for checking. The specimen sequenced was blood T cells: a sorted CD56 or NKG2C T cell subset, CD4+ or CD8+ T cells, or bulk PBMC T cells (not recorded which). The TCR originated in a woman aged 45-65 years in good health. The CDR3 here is CASSFMTGVGEQYF.